The clone carrying this T cell receptor beta chain was picked up a small number of times. The antigen is not known. This entry comes from a study of vaccination and CD4 T cells after COVID-19. Study as a whole: With a range of 35 to 161, the median interval from diagnosis to drawing post-COVID samples was about 100 days. The cells in question were stimulated using overlapping spike peptides derived from SARS-CoV-2, HCoV-NL63, HCoV-OC43 and HCoV-229E. Overall study results and limits: Counts of SARS-CoV-2-reactive clonotypes had a median that went from about 20 to 38, a nonsignificant change.

Oncomine TCR Beta short-read sequencing was applied to DNA from cultured CD4+ T cells. From the PCR reads, TCRdb called clonotypes with MiXCR, one entry per CDR3 protein. This table has 15,000 to 20,000 distinct CDR3 sequences, 25% to 30% appearing once. Treatment reported: approximately nine-day PBMC culture with coronavirus spike peptide pools or control peptides (ViraFEST assay). Germline V gene sequence: CDR1 SGHNT, CDR2 YENEEA. The CDR3 totals 15 residues. V shed 1 base and J shed 0 bases, with 6 bases lying between them. The rearrangement uses TRBV11-3 and TRBJ2-2; D possibly corresponds to TRBD1 (6 bases). This TCR was recovered from a human donor with COVID-19. The sequenced sample was cultured CD4+ T cells from blood. CDR3: CASSLGQANTGELFF. CDR3 in DNA: TGTGCCAGCAGCTTAGGACAGGCGAACACCGGGGAGCTGTTTTTT.